This entry is about one TCR beta chain. Antigen specificity is unknown. This specimen comes from a study of blood T cells in healthy people across ages. Study-level results: A greater number of naive CD4+ cells and higher diversity distinguished long-lived donors from aged donors. Changes seen in expanded clonotypes were possibly confounded by donor CMV status left unknown. Across samples, TCR beta diversity tracked strongly with naive T cell percentage.

Next came a second PCR, run for about 6 to 12 cycles, which used a sample-barcoded 5' primer along with a J-beta primer mix. Each TCR beta cDNA got a 12-nucleotide random molecular identifier. A single record per CDR3 protein comes from TCRdb applying MiXCR to the 5' RACE reads. The sample lists hundreds of thousands of distinct CDR3 sequences; less than 45% were seen once. The CDR3 is 17 residues long. In germline, CDR1 is SGHNT, CDR2 YENEEA. The ends lost 5 bases at V and 6 bases at J; junction bases unmatched: 13. This clonotype was obtained from an elderly man in good health. The V call is TRBV11-3, the J call TRBJ2-3; TRBD1 matches 11 bases. The sample was blood. As DNA, the CDR3 is TGTGCCAGCAGCCCCGGGACAGGGGGTTCCATTTACGATACGCAGTATTTT. Amino acids: CASSPGTGGSIYDTQYF.